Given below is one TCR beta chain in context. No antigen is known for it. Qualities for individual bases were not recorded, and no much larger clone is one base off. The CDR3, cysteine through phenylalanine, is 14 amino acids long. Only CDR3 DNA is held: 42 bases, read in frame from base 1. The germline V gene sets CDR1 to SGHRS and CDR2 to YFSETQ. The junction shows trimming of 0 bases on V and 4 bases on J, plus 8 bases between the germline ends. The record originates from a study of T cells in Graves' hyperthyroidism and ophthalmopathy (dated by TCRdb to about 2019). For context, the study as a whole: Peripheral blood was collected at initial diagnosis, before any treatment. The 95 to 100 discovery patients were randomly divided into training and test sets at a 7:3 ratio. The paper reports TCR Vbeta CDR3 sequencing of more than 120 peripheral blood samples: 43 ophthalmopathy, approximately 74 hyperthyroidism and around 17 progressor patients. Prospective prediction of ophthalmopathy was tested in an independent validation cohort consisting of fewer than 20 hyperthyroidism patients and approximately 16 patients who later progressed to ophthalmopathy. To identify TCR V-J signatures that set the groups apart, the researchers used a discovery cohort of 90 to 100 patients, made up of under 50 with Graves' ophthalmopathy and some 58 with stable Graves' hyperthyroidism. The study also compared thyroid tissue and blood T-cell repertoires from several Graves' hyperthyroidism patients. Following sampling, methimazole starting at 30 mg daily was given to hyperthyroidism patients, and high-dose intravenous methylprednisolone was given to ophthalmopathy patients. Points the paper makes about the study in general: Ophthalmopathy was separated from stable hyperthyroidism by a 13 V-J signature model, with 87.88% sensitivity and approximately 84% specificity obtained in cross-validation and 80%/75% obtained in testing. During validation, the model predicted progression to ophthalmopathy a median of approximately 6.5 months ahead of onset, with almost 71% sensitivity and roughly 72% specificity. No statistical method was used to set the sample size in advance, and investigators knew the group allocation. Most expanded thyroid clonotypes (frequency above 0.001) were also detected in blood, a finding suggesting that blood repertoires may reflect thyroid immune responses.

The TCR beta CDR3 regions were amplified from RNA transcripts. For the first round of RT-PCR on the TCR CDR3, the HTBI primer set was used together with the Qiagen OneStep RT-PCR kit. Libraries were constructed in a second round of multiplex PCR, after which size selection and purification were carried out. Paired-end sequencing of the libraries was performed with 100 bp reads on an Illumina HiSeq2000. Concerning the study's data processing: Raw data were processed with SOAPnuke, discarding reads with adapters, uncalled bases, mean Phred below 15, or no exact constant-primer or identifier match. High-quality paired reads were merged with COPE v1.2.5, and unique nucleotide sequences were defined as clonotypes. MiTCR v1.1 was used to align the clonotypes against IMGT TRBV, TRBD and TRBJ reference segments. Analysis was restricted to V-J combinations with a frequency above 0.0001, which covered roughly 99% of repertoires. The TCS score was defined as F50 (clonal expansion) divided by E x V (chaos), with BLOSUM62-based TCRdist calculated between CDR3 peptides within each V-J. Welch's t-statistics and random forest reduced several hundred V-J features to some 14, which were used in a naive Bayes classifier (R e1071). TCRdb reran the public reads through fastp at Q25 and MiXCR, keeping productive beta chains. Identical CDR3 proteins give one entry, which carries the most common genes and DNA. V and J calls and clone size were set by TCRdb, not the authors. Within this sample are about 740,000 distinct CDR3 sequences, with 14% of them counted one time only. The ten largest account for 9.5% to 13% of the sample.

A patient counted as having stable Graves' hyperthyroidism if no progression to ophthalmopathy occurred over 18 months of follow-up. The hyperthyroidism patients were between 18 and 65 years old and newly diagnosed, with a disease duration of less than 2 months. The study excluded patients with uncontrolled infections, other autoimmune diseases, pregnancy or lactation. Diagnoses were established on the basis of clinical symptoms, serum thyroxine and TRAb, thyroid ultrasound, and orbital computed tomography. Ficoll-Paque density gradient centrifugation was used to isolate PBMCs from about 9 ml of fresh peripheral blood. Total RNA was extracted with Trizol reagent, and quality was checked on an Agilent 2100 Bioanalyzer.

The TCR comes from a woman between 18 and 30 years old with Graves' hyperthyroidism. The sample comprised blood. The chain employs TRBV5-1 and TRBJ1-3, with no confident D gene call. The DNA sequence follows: TGCGCCAGCAGCTTGGAGAGTGTGGGAAACACCATATATTTT. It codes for CASSLESVGNTIYF.